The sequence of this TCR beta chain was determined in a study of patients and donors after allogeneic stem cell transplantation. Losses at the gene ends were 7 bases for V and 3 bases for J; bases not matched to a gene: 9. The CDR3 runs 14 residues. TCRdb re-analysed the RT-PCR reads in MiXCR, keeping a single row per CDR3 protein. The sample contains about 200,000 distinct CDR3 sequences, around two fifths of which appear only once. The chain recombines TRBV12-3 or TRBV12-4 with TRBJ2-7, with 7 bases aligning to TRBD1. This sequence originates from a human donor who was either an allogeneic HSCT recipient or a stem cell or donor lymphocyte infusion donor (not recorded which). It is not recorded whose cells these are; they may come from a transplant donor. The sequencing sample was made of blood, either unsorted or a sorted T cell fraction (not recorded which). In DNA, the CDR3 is TGTGCCAGCAACGTGGCCGGGACAGACTACGAGCAGTACTTC. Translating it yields CASNVAGTDYEQYF.